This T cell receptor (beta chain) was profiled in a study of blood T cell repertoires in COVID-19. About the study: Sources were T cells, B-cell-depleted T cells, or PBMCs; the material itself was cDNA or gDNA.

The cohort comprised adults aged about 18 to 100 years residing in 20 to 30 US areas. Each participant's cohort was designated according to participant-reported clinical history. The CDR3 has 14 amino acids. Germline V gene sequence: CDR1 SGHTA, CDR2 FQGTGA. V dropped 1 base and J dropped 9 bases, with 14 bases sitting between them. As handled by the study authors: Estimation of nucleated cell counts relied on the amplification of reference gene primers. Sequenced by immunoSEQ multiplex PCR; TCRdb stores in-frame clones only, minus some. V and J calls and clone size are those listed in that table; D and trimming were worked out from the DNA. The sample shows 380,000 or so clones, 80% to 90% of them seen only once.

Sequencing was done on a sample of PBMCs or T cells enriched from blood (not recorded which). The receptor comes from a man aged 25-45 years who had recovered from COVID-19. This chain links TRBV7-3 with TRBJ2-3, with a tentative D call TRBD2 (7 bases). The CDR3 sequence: CASSLMGGPGTQYF. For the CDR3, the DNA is TGTGCCAGCAGCTTAATGGGGGGGCCAGGGACGCAGTATTTT.